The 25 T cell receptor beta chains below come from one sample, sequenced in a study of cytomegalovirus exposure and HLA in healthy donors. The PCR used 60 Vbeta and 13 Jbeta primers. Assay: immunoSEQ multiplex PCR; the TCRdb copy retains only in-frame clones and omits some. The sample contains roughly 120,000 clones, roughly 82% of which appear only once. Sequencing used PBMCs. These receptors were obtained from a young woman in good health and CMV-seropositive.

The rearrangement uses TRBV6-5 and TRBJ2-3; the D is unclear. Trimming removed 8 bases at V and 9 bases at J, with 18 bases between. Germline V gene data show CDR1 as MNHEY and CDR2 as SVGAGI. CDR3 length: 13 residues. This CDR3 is CASCSSLAVTQYF. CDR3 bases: TGTGCCAGCTGCTCTAGTTTGGCGGTAACGCAGTATTTT.

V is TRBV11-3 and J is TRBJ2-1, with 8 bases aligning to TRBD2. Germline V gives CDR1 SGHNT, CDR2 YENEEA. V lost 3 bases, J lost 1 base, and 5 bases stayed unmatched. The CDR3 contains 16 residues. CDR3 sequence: CASSFSGGISYNEQFF. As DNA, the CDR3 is TGTGCCAGCAGCTTTTCGGGGGGGATTTCCTACAATGAGCAGTTCTTC.

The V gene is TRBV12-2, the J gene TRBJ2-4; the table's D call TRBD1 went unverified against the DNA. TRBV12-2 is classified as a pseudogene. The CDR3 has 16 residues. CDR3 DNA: TGTGCAAGTCGCTTTAGAGGAAGATTACAGGGGAACATTCAGTACTTC. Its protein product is CASRFRGRLQGNIQYF.

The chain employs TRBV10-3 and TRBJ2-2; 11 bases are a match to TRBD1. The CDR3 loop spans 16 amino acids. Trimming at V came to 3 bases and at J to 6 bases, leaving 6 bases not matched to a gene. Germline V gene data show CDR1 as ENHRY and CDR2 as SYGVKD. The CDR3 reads CAISEFRDRGAGELFF. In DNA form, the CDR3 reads TGTGCCATCAGTGAATTTAGGGACAGGGGGGCCGGGGAGCTGTTTTTT.

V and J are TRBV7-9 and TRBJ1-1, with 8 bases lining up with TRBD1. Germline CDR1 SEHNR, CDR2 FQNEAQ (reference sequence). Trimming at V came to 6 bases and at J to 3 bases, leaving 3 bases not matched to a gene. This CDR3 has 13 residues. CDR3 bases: TGTGCCAGCAGATCACAGGGGGACACTGAAGCTTTCTTT. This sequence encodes CASRSQGDTEAFF.

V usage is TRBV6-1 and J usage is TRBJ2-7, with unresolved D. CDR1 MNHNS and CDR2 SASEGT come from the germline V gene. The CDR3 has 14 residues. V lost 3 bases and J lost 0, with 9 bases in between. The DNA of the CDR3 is TGTGCCAGCAGTGATCAGGAAAGCTCCTACGAGCAGTACTTC. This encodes CASSDQESSYEQYF.

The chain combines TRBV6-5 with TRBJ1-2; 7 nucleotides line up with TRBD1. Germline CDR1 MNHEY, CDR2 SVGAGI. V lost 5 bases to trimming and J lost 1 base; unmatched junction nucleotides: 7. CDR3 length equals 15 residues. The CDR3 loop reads CASSPTGTFNYGYTF. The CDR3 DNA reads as TGTGCCAGCAGTCCGACAGGGACATTTAACTATGGCTACACCTTC.

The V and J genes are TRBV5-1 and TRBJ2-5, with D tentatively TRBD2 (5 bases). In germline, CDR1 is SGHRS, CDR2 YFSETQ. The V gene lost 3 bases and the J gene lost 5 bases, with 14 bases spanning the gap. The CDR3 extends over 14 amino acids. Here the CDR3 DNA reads TGCGCCAGCAGCTCCGCCGGGTCGGGGGAGACCCAGTACTTC. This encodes CASSSAGSGETQYF.

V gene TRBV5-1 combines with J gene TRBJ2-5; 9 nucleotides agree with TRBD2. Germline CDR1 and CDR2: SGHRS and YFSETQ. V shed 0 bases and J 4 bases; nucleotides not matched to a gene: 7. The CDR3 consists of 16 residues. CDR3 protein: CASSLGVLAGRETQYF. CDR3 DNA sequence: TGCGCCAGCAGCTTGGGAGTGCTAGCGGGGCGAGAGACCCAGTACTTC.

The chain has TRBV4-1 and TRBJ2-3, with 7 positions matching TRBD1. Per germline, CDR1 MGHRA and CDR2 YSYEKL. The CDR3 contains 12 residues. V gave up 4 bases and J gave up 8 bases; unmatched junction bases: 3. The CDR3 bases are TGCGCCAGCAGCCGGGACAGTATTACGCAGTATTTT. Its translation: CASSRDSITQYF.

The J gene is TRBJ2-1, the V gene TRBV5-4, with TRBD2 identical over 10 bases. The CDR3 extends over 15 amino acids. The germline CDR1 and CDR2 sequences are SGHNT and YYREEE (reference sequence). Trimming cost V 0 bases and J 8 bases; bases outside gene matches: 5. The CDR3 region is CASSLVVAGGDEQFF. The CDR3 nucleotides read TGTGCCAGCAGCTTGGTGGTAGCGGGGGGTGATGAGCAGTTCTTC.

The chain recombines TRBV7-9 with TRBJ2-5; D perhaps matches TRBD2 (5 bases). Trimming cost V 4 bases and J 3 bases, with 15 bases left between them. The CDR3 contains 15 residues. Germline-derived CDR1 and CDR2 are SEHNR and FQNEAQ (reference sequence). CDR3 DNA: TGTGCCAGCAGCTACCTCGAGAGCGGAGAAGAGACCCAGTACTTC. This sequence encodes CASSYLESGEETQYF.

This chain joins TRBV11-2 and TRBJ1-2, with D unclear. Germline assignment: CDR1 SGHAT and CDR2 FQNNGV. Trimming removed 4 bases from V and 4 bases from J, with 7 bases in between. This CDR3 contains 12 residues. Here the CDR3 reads CASSSRLYGYTF. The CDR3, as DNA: TGTGCCAGCAGCTCCAGACTCTATGGCTACACCTTC.

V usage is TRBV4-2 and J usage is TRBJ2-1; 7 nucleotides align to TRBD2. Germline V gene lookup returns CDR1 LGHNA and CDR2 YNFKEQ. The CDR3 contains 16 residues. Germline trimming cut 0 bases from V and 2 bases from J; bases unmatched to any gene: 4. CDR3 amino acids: CASSQDGGGTYNEQFF. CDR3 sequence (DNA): TGTGCCAGCAGCCAAGATGGGGGGGGGACCTACAATGAGCAGTTCTTC.

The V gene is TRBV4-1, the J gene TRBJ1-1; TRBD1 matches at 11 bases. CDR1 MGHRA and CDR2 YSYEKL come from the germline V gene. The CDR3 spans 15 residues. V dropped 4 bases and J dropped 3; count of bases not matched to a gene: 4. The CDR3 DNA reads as TGCGCCAGCAGCCTGGGACAGGGGGTGGACACTGAAGCTTTCTTT. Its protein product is CASSLGQGVDTEAFF.

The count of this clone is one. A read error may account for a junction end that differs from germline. DNA for the CDR3: TGTTCCAGCAGCATCCAGGGCACTGAAGCTTTCTTT. It translates to CSSSIQGTEAFF. The gene calls are TRBV7-9 and TRBJ1-1; weak D call: TRBD1 (5 bases). CDR1 SEHNR and CDR2 FQNEAQ come from the germline V gene (reference sequence). There are 12 residues in the CDR3.

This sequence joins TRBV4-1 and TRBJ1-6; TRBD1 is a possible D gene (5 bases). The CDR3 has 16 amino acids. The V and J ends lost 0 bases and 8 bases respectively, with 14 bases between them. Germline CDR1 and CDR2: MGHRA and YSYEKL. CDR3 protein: CASSQESSGLDSPLHF. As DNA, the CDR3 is TGCGCCAGCAGCCAAGAAAGTTCAGGGTTGGATTCACCCCTCCACTTT.

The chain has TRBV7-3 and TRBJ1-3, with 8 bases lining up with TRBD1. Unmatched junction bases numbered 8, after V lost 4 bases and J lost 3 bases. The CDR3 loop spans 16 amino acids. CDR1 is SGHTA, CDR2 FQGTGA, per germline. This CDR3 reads CASSSKDRAFGNTIYF. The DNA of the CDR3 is TGTGCCAGCAGCTCTAAGGACAGGGCTTTTGGAAACACCATATATTTT.

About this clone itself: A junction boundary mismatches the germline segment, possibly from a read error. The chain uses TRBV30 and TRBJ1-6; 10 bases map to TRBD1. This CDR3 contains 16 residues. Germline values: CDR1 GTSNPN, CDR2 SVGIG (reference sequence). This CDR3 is CAWSPRQGARNSPPHF. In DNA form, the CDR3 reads TGTGCCTGGAGTCCTAGACAGGGGGCTCGGAATTCACCCCCCCACTTT.

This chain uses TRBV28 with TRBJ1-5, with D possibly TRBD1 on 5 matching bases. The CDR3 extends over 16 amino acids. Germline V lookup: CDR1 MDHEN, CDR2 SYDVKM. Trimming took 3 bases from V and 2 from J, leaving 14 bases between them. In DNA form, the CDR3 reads TGTGCCAGCAGTTTGGGCGGGGCGACGGGCAATCAGCCCCAGCATTTT. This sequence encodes CASSLGGATGNQPQHF.

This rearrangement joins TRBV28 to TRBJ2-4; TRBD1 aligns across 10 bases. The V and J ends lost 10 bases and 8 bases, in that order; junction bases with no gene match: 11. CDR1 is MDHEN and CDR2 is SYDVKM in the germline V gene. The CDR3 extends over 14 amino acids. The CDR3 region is CATHPPGQGYIQYF. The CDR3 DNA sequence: TGTGCCACCCACCCTCCGGGACAGGGGTACATTCAGTACTTC.

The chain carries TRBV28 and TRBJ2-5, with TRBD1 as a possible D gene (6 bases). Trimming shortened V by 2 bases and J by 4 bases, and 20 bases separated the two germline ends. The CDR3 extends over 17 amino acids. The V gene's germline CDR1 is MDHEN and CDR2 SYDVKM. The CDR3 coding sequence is TGTGCCAGCAGTTTAACCCCGTGGCAGGGGTTTAGAGAGACCCAGTACTTC. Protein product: CASSLTPWQGFRETQYF.

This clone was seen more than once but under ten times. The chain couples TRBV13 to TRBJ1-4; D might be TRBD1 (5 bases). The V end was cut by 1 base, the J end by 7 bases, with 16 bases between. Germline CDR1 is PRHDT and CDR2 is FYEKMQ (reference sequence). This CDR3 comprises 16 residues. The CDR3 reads CASSLVGHAGGEKLFF. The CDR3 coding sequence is TGTGCCAGCAGCTTAGTGGGGCACGCAGGCGGTGAAAAACTGTTTTTT. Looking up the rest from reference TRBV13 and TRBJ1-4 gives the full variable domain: AAGVIQSPRHLIKEKRETATLKCYPIPRHDTVYWYQQGPGQDPQFLISFYEKMQSDKGSIPDRFSAQQFSDYHSELNMSSLELGDSALYFCASSLVGHAGGEKLFFGSGTQLSVL.

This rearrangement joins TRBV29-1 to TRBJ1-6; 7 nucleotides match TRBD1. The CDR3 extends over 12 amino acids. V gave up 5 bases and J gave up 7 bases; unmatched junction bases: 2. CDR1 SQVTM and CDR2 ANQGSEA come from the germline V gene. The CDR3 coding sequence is TGCAGCGTTCAGGGGGGCAATTCACCCCTCCACTTT. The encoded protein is CSVQGGNSPLHF.

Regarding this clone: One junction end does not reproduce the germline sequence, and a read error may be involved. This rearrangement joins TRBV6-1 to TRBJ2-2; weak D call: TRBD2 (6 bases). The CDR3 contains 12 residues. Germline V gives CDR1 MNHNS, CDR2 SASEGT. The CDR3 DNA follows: TGTGCCTCTTGGGGGAGGCGACGGGGAGCTGTTTTT. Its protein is CASWGRRRGAVF.